The sequence of this T cell receptor (beta chain) was determined in a study of blood T cells in healthy people across ages. Findings of the study overall: Donor CMV infection status was unknown, possibly confounding age-related changes in expanded clonotypes.

V was clipped by 7 bases and J by 5 bases; unmatched bases: 11. CDR1 is DFQATT, CDR2 SNEGSKA, per germline (reference sequence). This CDR3 contains 13 residues. Together with a sample-barcoded 5' primer, a J-beta primer mix was included in a second PCR lasting 7 to 11 cycles. TCRdb re-derived calls from the 5' RACE reads in MiXCR, one entry per CDR3 protein. Found here are fewer than 700,000 distinct CDR3 sequences, roughly two fifths of them singletons; the top ten hold around 30%. Notes on this clonotype: Its antigen is unidentified.

V is TRBV20-1 and J is TRBJ2-7, with TRBD2 matching 7 bases. The TCR sequence derives from an elderly man in good health. The sequencing sample was made of blood. CDR3 nucleotide sequence: TGCAGTGTAGCGGGCCGGCCGTTGGACGAGCAGTACTTC. Residues: CSVAGRPLDEQYF.